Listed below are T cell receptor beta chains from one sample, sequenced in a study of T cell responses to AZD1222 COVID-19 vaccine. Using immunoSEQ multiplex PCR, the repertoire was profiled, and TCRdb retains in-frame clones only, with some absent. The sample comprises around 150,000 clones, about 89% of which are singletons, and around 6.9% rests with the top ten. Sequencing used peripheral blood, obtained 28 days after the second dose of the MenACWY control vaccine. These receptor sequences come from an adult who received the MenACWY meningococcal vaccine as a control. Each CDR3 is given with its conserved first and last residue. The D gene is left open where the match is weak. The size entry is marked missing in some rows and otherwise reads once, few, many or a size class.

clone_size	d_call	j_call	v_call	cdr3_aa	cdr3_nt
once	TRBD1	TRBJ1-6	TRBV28	CASSSDRSNSPLHF	TGTGCCAGCAGCTCGGACAGGTCTAATTCACCCCTCCACTTT
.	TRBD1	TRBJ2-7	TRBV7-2	CASSLWPDRVSYEQYF	TGTGCCAGCAGCTTATGGCCGGACAGGGTTAGTTACGAGCAGTACTTC
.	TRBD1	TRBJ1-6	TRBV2	CASVTGVNSPLHF	TGTGCCAGCGTAACAGGGGTCAATTCACCCCTCCACTTT
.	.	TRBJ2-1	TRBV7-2	CASSFLRAPDNEQFF	TGTGCCAGCAGTTTCCTCCGGGCCCCCGACAATGAGCAGTTCTTC
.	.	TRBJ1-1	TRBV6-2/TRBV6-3	CASSPWGRMNTEAFF	TGTGCCAGCAGTCCATGGGGACGAATGAACACTGAAGCTTTCTTT
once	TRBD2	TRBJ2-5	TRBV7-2	CASSSGLAGPQETQYF	TGTGCCAGCAGCTCAGGACTAGCGGGGCCACAAGAGACCCAGTACTTC
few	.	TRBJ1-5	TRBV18	CASSATQQNQPQHF	TGTGCCAGCTCAGCGACCCAACAAAATCAGCCCCAGCATTTT
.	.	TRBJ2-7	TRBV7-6	CASSLALGYEQYF	TGTGCCAGCAGCTTAGCTCTGGGATACGAGCAGTACTTC
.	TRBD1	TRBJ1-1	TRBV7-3	CASSLTGTGNTEAFF	TGTGCCAGCAGCTTAACGGGGACAGGCAACACTGAAGCTTTCTTT
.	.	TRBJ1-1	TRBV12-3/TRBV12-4	CASSPTGNTEAFF	TGTGCCAGCAGTCCGACAGGGAACACTGAAGCTTTCTTT
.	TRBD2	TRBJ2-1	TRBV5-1	CASSLAGGVSYNEQFF	TGCGCCAGCAGCTTGGCCGGGGGGGTCTCCTACAATGAGCAGTTCTTC
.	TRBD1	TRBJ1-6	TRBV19	CASTDRVSPLHF	TGTGCCAGTACCGACAGGGTGTCACCCCTCCACTTT
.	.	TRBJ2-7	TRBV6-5	CASSPTLDYEQYF	TGTGCCAGCAGCCCCACACTGGACTACGAGCAGTACTTC